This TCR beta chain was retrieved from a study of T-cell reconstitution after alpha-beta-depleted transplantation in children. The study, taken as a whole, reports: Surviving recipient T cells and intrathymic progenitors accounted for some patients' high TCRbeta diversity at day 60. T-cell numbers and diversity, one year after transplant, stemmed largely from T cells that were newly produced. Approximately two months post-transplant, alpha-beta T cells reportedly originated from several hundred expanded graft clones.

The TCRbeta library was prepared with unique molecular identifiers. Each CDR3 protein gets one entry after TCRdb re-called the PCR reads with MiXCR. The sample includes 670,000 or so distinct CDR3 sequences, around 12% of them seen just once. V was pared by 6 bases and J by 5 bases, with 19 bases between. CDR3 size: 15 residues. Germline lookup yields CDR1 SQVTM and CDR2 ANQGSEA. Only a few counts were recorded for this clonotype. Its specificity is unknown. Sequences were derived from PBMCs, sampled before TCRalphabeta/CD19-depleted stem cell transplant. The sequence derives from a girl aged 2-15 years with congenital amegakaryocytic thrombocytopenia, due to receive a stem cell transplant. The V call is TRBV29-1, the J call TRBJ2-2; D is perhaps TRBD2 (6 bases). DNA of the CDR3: TGCAGCGTGGGTGATCGTGGCCGGGGGACCGGGGAGCTGTTTTTT. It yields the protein CSVGDRGRGTGELFF.